This T cell receptor (beta chain) was obtained from a study of CD8 T cells in Susac syndrome. Study overall: There were Susac syndrome patients who were therapy-naive at blood draw, others on corticosteroids, and others on intravenous immunoglobulin alone.

A quantity of about 0.5 to 1 ug RNA underwent reverse transcription using random hexamers. TCRdb called the immunoSEQ multiplex PCR reads again in MiXCR, with one record for every CDR3 protein. The sample yields some 150,000 distinct CDR3 sequences, 95% seen once. General study results and limits: TCR sequencing and HLA analysis covered a relatively small number of individuals. The CD4+ T cell repertoire of patients with Susac syndrome showed no detectable clonal expansion.

Comment on this clonotype: Its antigen is not identified.

Sequencing was performed on CD4+ T cells from PBMCs. The clonotype was recovered from a human donor with Susac syndrome.

The CDR3 reads CASSQGPLGVRGYTF. DNA for the CDR3: TGTGCCAGCAGCCAAGGACCCCTGGGGGTAAGGGGCTACACCTTC. This chain uses TRBV3-1 with TRBJ1-2; TRBD1 might be the D (5 bases). In germline, CDR1 is LGHDT, CDR2 YNNKEL (reference sequence). CDR3 size: 15 residues. The V end lost 1 base, the J end lost 8 bases, and 17 bases lay between the germline ends.